The clone carrying this T cell receptor (beta chain) was seen ten or more times. Its specificity is not known. Axillary draining lymph nodes of breast cancer patients supplied the node samples. TCRdb redid the calling of the multiplex PCR reads with MiXCR, one entry per CDR3 protein. The data hold roughly 260,000 distinct CDR3 sequences, with 30% observed a single time. This sample was included in a study of breast tumors, draining lymph nodes, adjacent tissues. The study's findings and limits: Tumor and nontumor repertoires were significantly more similar in luminal-like than in basal-like breast cancer. The lymph node origin of tumor T cells was framed as consistent with a hypothesis, not demonstrated.

The sequence was obtained from a female donor with breast cancer. Some clones in this sample may be carry-over from other donors' samples. The sequenced material came from axillary lymph node tissue.

For the CDR3, the DNA is TGTGCCAGCAGTGAAGAAGGTCCGCGGGGGCAGCCCCAGCATTTT. Translation gives CASSEEGPRGQPQHF. The V gene is TRBV2, the J gene TRBJ1-5; tentative D call: TRBD1 (5 bases). The CDR3 totals 15 residues. The germline V gene encodes CDR1 SNHLY and CDR2 FYNNEI. Trimming removed 1 base from V and 7 bases from J, with 14 bases in between.